The 31 T cell receptor beta chains presented below share a single source sample, sequenced in a study of technical replicates of blood from a handful of donors. Profiled with immunoSEQ multiplex PCR; TCRdb holds only in-frame clones, not every one. The sample includes roughly 60,000 clones, about 91% of them seen just once. The sample consisted of PBMCs. These receptors were obtained from a human donor in good health. Some clones in this sample may be carry-over from other donors' samples.

CDR3 region: CASSQPGTSGNEQFF. The DNA for the CDR3 is TGTGCCAGCAGCCAACCCGGGACTAGCGGCAATGAGCAGTTCTTC. The chain is built from TRBV4-2 and TRBJ2-1, with 11 bases aligning to TRBD2. CDR1 LGHNA and CDR2 YNFKEQ come from the germline V gene. The CDR3 is made up of 15 amino acids. After removal of 2 bases from V and 6 bases from J, the junction contained 3 bases not matched to a gene.

The CDR3 nucleotides read TGTGCCAGTAGTCCTAGGCAGGGACTCGGGAACACTGAAGCTTTCTTT. It translates to CASSPRQGLGNTEAFF. The V and J genes are TRBV19 and TRBJ1-1, with D possibly matching TRBD1 (5 bases). CDR3 length equals 16 residues. The V gene lost 5 bases and the J gene lost 1 base, with 17 bases spanning the gap. From germline, CDR1 is LNHDA and CDR2 SQIVND (reference sequence). Full variable domain (rest looked up from reference TRBV19 and TRBJ1-1): DGGITQSPKYLFRKEGQNVTLSCEQNLNHDAMYWYRQDPGQGLRLIYYSQIVNDFQKGDIAEGYSVSREKKESFPLTVTSAQKNPTAFYLCASSPRQGLGNTEAFFGQGTRLTVV.

V and J are TRBV5-1 and TRBJ2-7; tentatively, D is TRBD2 (5 bases). The CDR3 contains 15 residues. V was shortened by 2 bases and J by 4 bases, with 16 bases between the two germline ends. Per germline, CDR1 SGHRS and CDR2 YFSETQ. The DNA for the CDR3 is TGCGCCAGCAGCTTAATCCCGGGAACCCAATACGAGCAGTACTTC. Its translation is CASSLIPGTQYEQYF.

The V call is TRBV19, the J call TRBJ2-3; maybe TRBD1 (5 bases). This CDR3 has 15 amino acids. The V and J ends lost 5 bases and 0 bases respectively, with 12 bases between them. Germline V CDR1 and CDR2: LNHDA, SQIVND (reference sequence). CDR3 sequence reads: CASSPQVGSTDTQYF. Written as DNA, the CDR3 is TGTGCCAGTAGTCCACAGGTGGGCAGCACAGATACGCAGTATTTT.

The gene calls are TRBV30 and TRBJ1-2; 8 nucleotides line up with TRBD1. The CDR3 loop spans 12 amino acids. CDR1 is GTSNPN and CDR2 is SVGIG in the germline V gene (reference sequence). V gave up 3 bases and J gave up 8 bases; unmatched junction bases: 5. The CDR3 nucleotides read TGTGCCTGGAGCTCGACAGGGGAAGGCTACACCTTC. As protein: CAWSSTGEGYTF.

This chain links TRBV6-6 with TRBJ1-2; D gene ambiguous. The CDR3 covers 16 residues. Germline CDR1 MNHNY, CDR2 SVGAGI (reference sequence). The V gene lost 0 bases and the J gene lost 6 bases, with 17 bases spanning the gap. The CDR3 region has the DNA TGTGCCAGCAGTTACTCGACCGAGACCATGACTAATGGCTACACCTTC. Translation: CASSYSTETMTNGYTF.

This clone was recorded once. The chain uses TRBV5-1 and TRBJ1-1, with D perhaps TRBD1 (6 bases). CDR3 size: 13 residues. V lost 0 bases and J lost 7, with 10 bases in between. Germline V gene data show CDR1 as SGHRS and CDR2 as YFSETQ. The CDR3 DNA reads TGCGCCAGCAGCTTGGGACAGGAATTTGAAGCTTTCTTT. This encodes CASSLGQEFEAFF.

The chain recombines TRBV18 with TRBJ2-1; TRBD2 agrees at 7 bases. CDR3 length: 15 residues. Germline-derived CDR1 and CDR2 are KGHSH and LQKENI. The V gene end was trimmed by 3 bases and the J gene end by 0 bases; junction bases not matched to a gene: 2. The CDR3 here is CASSPSGGSYNEQFF. CDR3 in DNA: TGTGCCAGCTCACCCTCGGGGGGCTCCTACAATGAGCAGTTCTTC.

The V and J genes are TRBV27 and TRBJ1-4; D is possibly TRBD1 (5 bases). Germline CDR1 MNHEY, CDR2 SMNVEV (reference sequence). This CDR3 has 16 residues. Trimming removed 2 bases from V and 1 base from J, with 11 bases in between. The CDR3 is CASSLMGEGTNEKLFF. The CDR3, as DNA: TGTGCCAGCAGTTTAATGGGGGAGGGAACTAATGAAAAACTGTTTTTT.

V usage is TRBV5-1 and J usage is TRBJ2-7; a possible D gene is TRBD1 (6 bases). The germline V gene has CDR1 SGHRS and CDR2 YFSETQ. This CDR3 has 14 residues. V lost 5 bases and J 0 bases, leaving 12 bases between the germline ends. The CDR3 region is CASRVQGNSYEQYF. CDR3 bases: TGCGCCAGCAGAGTACAGGGAAACTCCTACGAGCAGTACTTC.

V usage is TRBV7-2 and J usage is TRBJ2-1; 8 nucleotides line up with TRBD1. From germline, CDR1 is SGHTA and CDR2 FQGNSA. The CDR3 spans 13 residues. After removal of 5 bases from V and 8 bases from J, the junction contained 5 bases not matched to a gene. DNA of the CDR3: TGTGCCAGCAGCATAGACAGGGGCTATGAGCAGTTCTTC. Its translation: CASSIDRGYEQFF.

The chain carries TRBV2 and TRBJ2-2; TRBD2 agrees at 9 bases. With V trimmed by 7 bases and J by 6 bases, 6 bases remained unmatched. The germline V gene encodes CDR1 SNHLY and CDR2 FYNNEI. The CDR3 runs 14 residues. The DNA of the CDR3 is TGTGCCAGCACTCCGGGACTAGCCCCCGGGGAGCTGTTTTTT. Amino acid sequence: CASTPGLAPGELFF. Looking up the rest from reference TRBV2 and TRBJ2-2 gives the full variable domain: EPEVTQTPSHQVTQMGQEVILRCVPISNHLYFYWYRQILGQKVEFLVSFYNNEISEKSEIFDDQFSVERPDGSNFTLKIRSTKLEDSAMYFCASTPGLAPGELFFGEGSRLTVL.

The V and J genes are TRBV7-7 and TRBJ2-5; weak D call: TRBD2 (6 bases). The V end was cut by 1 base, the J end by 4 bases, with 13 bases between. The CDR3 has 15 residues. From germline, CDR1 is SSHAT and CDR2 FNYEAQ (reference sequence). CDR3 DNA: TGTGCCAGCAGCTTAGGGGCGGGGAAGGGAGAGACCCAGTACTTC. It codes for CASSLGAGKGETQYF.

This clone was seen just once. The gene calls are TRBV5-6 and TRBJ2-3; TRBD1 matches at 8 bases. The CDR3 loop spans 15 amino acids. Unmatched junction bases numbered 6, after V lost 4 bases and J lost 2 bases. Looked up from germline, CDR1 is SGHDT and CDR2 is YYEEEE. This chain's CDR3 is CASSPGTGFTDTQYF. CDR3 DNA: TGTGCCAGCAGCCCCGGGACAGGATTCACAGATACGCAGTATTTT.

The chain has TRBV7-3 and TRBJ1-2; the match to TRBD1 covers 8 bases. In germline, CDR1 is SGHTA, CDR2 FQGTGA. V trimming: 6 bases; J trimming: 8 bases; junction bases outside the gene matches: 8. This CDR3 is built from 13 residues. The CDR3 loop reads CASSFPGGEGYTF. The CDR3 bases are TGTGCCAGCAGTTTCCCAGGGGGCGAAGGCTACACCTTC.

This chain joins TRBV30 and TRBJ1-1; D is unresolved. The CDR3 has 15 residues. Between the trimmed V and J ends, which lost 1 base and 0 bases, there was a span of 12 bases. The germline CDR1 and CDR2 sequences are GTSNPN and SVGIG (reference sequence). CDR3 DNA sequence: TGTGCCTGGAGTGCCGCGGTGGTCATGAACACTGAAGCTTTCTTT. Protein sequence: CAWSAAVVMNTEAFF. The complete variable domain, with remaining parts taken from reference TRBV30 and TRBJ1-1, reads SQTIHQWPATLVQPVGSPLSLECTVEGTSNPNLYWYRQAAGRGLQLLFYSVGIGQISSEVPQNLSASRPQDRQFILSSKKLLLSDSGFYLCAWSAAVVMNTEAFFGQGTRLTVV.

J is TRBJ2-5 and V is TRBV9; 7 positions match TRBD1. CDR3 size: 14 residues. Germline lookup yields CDR1 SGDLS and CDR2 YYNGEE. Trimming at V came to 4 bases and at J to 5 bases, leaving 8 bases not matched to a gene. CDR3 sequence reads: CASSPRQGRETQYF. CDR3 DNA: TGTGCCAGCAGCCCCAGACAGGGACGGGAGACCCAGTACTTC.

The chain carries TRBV15 and TRBJ2-3, with a weak D call TRBD2 (5 bases). This CDR3 is 16 amino acids long. CDR1 and CDR2 from the germline V gene are LNHNV and YYDKDF (reference sequence). Between the trimmed V and J ends, which lost 0 bases and 2 bases, there was a span of 12 bases. The CDR3 nucleotides read TGTGCCACCAGCAGAGATCGGGGTGGCGCCACAGATACGCAGTATTTT. Its translation is CATSRDRGGATDTQYF.

The V call is TRBV5-1, the J call TRBJ2-7, with TRBD2 identical over 7 bases. The CDR3 spans 16 residues. Germline CDR1 and CDR2: SGHRS and YFSETQ. V lost 2 bases to trimming and J lost 5 bases; unmatched junction nucleotides: 13. CDR3 sequence (DNA): TGCGCCAGCAGCTTTCGCTCTGGCGGGGGAGAAGACGAGCAGTACTTC. Translated: CASSFRSGGGEDEQYF.

In its sample, this clone was seen once. The chain links TRBV7-3 to TRBJ1-1, with TRBD1 matching 7 bases. Germline CDR1 is SGHTA and CDR2 is FQGTGA. V shed 3 bases and J 8 bases; nucleotides not matched to a gene: 6. The CDR3 length is 13 residues. DNA of the CDR3: TGTGCCAGCAGCTTTGACAGGGTTGGAGAAGCTTTCTTT. This sequence encodes CASSFDRVGEAFF.

This clone appeared a single time. The chain is built from TRBV6-4 and TRBJ2-7; 11 bases are shared with TRBD2. V was clipped by 8 bases and J by 6 bases; unmatched bases: 21. From germline, CDR1 is MRHNA and CDR2 SNTAGT. The CDR3 consists of 18 residues. The CDR3 DNA sequence: TGTGCCAGCCTTGGGACAGCGGTAAGACTAGCGGGATTACGCGAGCAGTACTTC. Translating it yields CASLGTAVRLAGLREQYF.

The V gene is TRBV9, the J gene TRBJ2-3, with 9 bases identical to TRBD2. V was clipped by 0 bases and J by 0 bases; unmatched bases: 8. CDR3 length equals 18 residues. The germline V gene has CDR1 SGDLS and CDR2 YYNGEE. CDR3 protein: CASSVESSGRSSTDTQYF. The CDR3 region has the DNA TGTGCCAGCAGCGTAGAAAGTAGCGGGAGATCGAGCACAGATACGCAGTATTTT.

The V and J genes are TRBV20-1 and TRBJ2-1; D is undetermined. Trimming cost V 5 bases and J 7 bases, with 6 bases left between them. The CDR3 is made up of 10 amino acids. In germline, CDR1 is DFQATT, CDR2 SNEGSKA (reference sequence). The CDR3 nucleotides read TGCAGTGCTCCAGGTAATGAGCAGTTCTTC. It is translated as CSAPGNEQFF.

The chain employs TRBV9 and TRBJ2-5; TRBD1 matches at 9 bases. The CDR3 is 16 residues long. Trimming at V came to 0 bases and at J to 4 bases, leaving 7 bases not matched to a gene. CDR1 and CDR2 (germline): SGDLS, YYNGEE. Here the CDR3 reads CASSVGSTGGRETQYF. The CDR3, as DNA: TGTGCCAGCAGCGTAGGTTCGACAGGGGGGAGAGAGACCCAGTACTTC.

This clone was found once. The chain recombines TRBV28 with TRBJ2-2, with D perhaps matching TRBD1 (6 bases). V lost 1 base to trimming and J lost 3 bases, with 12 bases between them. Germline V gives CDR1 MDHEN, CDR2 SYDVKM. The CDR3 extends over 16 amino acids. Here the CDR3 DNA reads TGTGCCAGCAGTTTATTGGGGGCTGGGGACACCGGGGAGCTGTTTTTT. Translating it yields CASSLLGAGDTGELFF.

This chain connects TRBV6-4 to TRBJ2-1, with D uncertain. The V end lost 3 bases, the J end lost 9 bases, and 12 bases lay between the germline ends. CDR1 and CDR2 (germline): MRHNA, SNTAGT. This CDR3 is 13 amino acids long. CDR3 DNA sequence: TGTGCCAGCAGTGAAGGCCCTGAGCGTGAGCAGTTCTTC. Translated: CASSEGPEREQFF.

This chain links TRBV7-2 with TRBJ2-6; D is perhaps TRBD1 (6 bases). CDR1 and CDR2 from the germline V gene are SGHTA and FQGNSA. There are 17 residues in the CDR3. Trimming pared 0 bases from V and 4 bases from J, leaving 13 bases between. Here the CDR3 reads CASSLAVGAQGANVLTF. The CDR3 DNA sequence: TGTGCCAGCAGCTTAGCCGTGGGGGCGCAAGGGGCCAACGTCCTGACTTTC.

V is TRBV18 and J is TRBJ1-4; D is unresolved. V lost 0 bases and J lost 3, with 11 bases in between. Germline V gene lookup returns CDR1 KGHSH and CDR2 LQKENI. The CDR3 spans 16 residues. CDR3 bases: TGTGCCAGCTCACCACCTCCTACCGTCGCTAATGAAAAACTGTTTTTT. Protein sequence: CASSPPPTVANEKLFF. The variable domain in full, with the rest retrieved from reference TRBV18 and TRBJ1-4, is NAGVMQNPRHLVRRRGQEARLRCSPMKGHSHVYWYRQLPEEGLKFMVYLQKENIIDESGMPKERFSAEFPKEGPSILRIQQVVRGDSAAYFCASSPPPTVANEKLFFGSGTQLSVL.

This clone was seen a single time. This sequence joins TRBV25-1 and TRBJ1-1; D gene uncertain. This CDR3 has 17 amino acids. V gave up 2 bases and J gave up 3 bases, with 19 bases separating them. Per germline, CDR1 MGHDK and CDR2 SYGVNS. Written as DNA, the CDR3 is TGTGCCAGCAGTGAAGCCATTGGGAGCCGGTTAGACACTGAAGCTTTCTTT. It translates to CASSEAIGSRLDTEAFF. Together with reference TRBV25-1 and TRBJ1-1, the CDR3 gives the full variable domain: EADIYQTPRYLVIGTGKKITLECSQTMGHDKMYWYQQDPGMELHLIHYSYGVNSTEKGDLSSESTVSRIRTEHFPLTLESARPSHTSQYLCASSEAIGSRLDTEAFFGQGTRLTVV.

The V call is TRBV7-3, the J call TRBJ2-1; TRBD2 agrees at 7 bases. The CDR3 is 15 residues long. V gave up 3 bases and J gave up 1 base; unmatched junction bases: 3. CDR1 is SGHTA and CDR2 is FQGTGA in the germline V gene. DNA for the CDR3: TGTGCCAGCAGCTTGGGACTAAGTTCCTACAATGAGCAGTTCTTC. It yields the protein CASSLGLSSYNEQFF.

V usage is TRBV5-6 and J usage is TRBJ2-2, with 8 bases fitting TRBD2. Losses at the gene ends were 4 bases for V and 5 bases for J; bases not matched to a gene: 13. The CDR3 has 17 amino acids. From germline, CDR1 is SGHDT and CDR2 YYEEEE. The CDR3 loop reads CASSTGTEREFTGELFF. CDR3 bases: TGTGCCAGCAGCACCGGGACCGAGCGGGAGTTTACCGGGGAGCTGTTTTTT.